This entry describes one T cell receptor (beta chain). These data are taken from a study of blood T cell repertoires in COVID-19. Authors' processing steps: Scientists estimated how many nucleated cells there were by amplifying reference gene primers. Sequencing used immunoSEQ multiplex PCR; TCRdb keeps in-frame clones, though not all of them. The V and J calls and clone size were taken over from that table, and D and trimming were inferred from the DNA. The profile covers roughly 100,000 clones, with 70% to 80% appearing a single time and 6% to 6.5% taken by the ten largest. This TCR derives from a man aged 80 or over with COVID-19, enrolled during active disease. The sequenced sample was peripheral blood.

The CDR3: CATSLQGNGNQPQHF. The CDR3 DNA follows: TGTGCCACCAGCTTACAGGGGAATGGCAATCAGCCCCAGCATTTT. The chain couples TRBV15 to TRBJ1-5, with 7 bases lining up with TRBD1. V lost 5 bases to trimming and J lost 2 bases; unmatched junction nucleotides: 6. The CDR3 extends over 15 amino acids. Germline-derived CDR1 and CDR2 are LNHNV and YYDKDF (reference sequence).